The 32 T cell receptor beta chains given below trace back to one sample, sequenced in a study of cytomegalovirus exposure and HLA in healthy donors. TCRdb's copy holds only in-frame clones and misses some; the assay was immunoSEQ multiplex PCR. In the table there are under 75,000 clones, almost 97% of which are singletons. Material for sequencing was PBMCs. The receptors derive from a woman under 30 in good health and CMV-seronegative.

This chain uses TRBV10-3 with TRBJ2-3; 7 bases fit TRBD2. V was clipped by 6 bases and J by 3 bases; unmatched bases: 9. Looked up from germline, CDR1 is ENHRY and CDR2 is SYGVKD. CDR3 length: 15 residues. This CDR3 is CAISALASGTDTQYF. CDR3 DNA: TGTGCCATCAGCGCACTAGCGTCGGGGACAGATACGCAGTATTTT.

This CDR3 reads CASSLFGQPGEKLFF. In DNA, the CDR3 is TGTGCCAGCAGCTTATTTGGTCAACCGGGGGAAAAACTGTTTTTT. The V gene is TRBV7-9, the J gene TRBJ1-4; D ambiguous. Germline V gene lookup returns CDR1 SEHNR and CDR2 FQNEAQ (reference sequence). Trimming pared 2 bases from V and 8 bases from J, leaving 15 bases between. CDR3 length equals 15 residues.

V is TRBV28 and J is TRBJ2-3; TRBD2 matches 10 bases. Trimming took 4 bases from V and 5 from J; bases not matched to a gene: 15. Germline V CDR1 and CDR2: MDHEN, SYDVKM. The CDR3 covers 18 residues. The CDR3 reads CASSSPLSSGRFGDTQYF. CDR3 in DNA: TGTGCCAGCAGTTCCCCCCTTAGTAGCGGGAGGTTCGGAGATACGCAGTATTTT. The complete variable domain, with remaining parts taken from reference TRBV28 and TRBJ2-3, reads DVKVTQSSRYLVKRTGEKVFLECVQDMDHENMFWYRQDPGLGLRLIYFSYDVKMKEKGDIPEGYSVSREKKERFSLILESASTNQTSMYLCASSSPLSSGRFGDTQYFGPGTRLTVL.

CDR3 residues: CASSQVQAYEQYF. The CDR3 coding sequence is TGTGCCAGCAGCCAAGTACAGGCCTACGAGCAGTACTTC. The rearrangement joins TRBV14 to TRBJ2-7; TRBD1 might be the D (5 bases). Trimming pared 1 base from V and 2 bases from J, leaving 6 bases between. CDR3 length: 13 amino acids. Germline V gives CDR1 SGHDN, CDR2 FVKESK.

The V call is TRBV4-3, the J call TRBJ2-2, with 10 bases fitting TRBD2. The CDR3 spans 15 residues. Germline assignment: CDR1 LGHNA and CDR2 YSLEER. Trimming at V came to 4 bases and at J to 4 bases, leaving 3 bases not matched to a gene. The CDR3 is CASSPLAGATGELFF. DNA for the CDR3: TGCGCCAGCAGCCCCCTAGCGGGGGCCACCGGGGAGCTGTTTTTT.

The V gene is TRBV9, the J gene TRBJ2-5, with 12 bases fitting TRBD2. V gave up 3 bases and J gave up 2 bases; unmatched junction bases: 5. The germline V gene encodes CDR1 SGDLS and CDR2 YYNGEE. This CDR3 is 16 amino acids long. The CDR3 DNA reads TGTGCCAGCAGCGCCCGACTAGCGGGGGCACAAGAGACCCAGTACTTC. It yields the protein CASSARLAGAQETQYF. Combining the CDR3 with reference TRBV9 and TRBJ2-5 gives the whole variable domain DSGVTQTPKHLITATGQRVTLRCSPRSGDLSVYWYQQSLDQGLQFLIQYYNGEERAKGNILERFSAQQFPDLHSELNLSSLELGDSALYFCASSARLAGAQETQYFGPGTRLLVL.

This clone was seen only once. The chain's CDR3 is CASSLYRFSTDTQYF. Here the CDR3 DNA reads TGTGCCAGCAGCTTGTACAGGTTCAGCACAGATACGCAGTATTTT. The V and J genes are TRBV5-6 and TRBJ2-3; possible D gene TRBD1, 5 bases. Trimming took 1 base from V and 0 from J, leaving 9 bases between them. Germline V gives CDR1 SGHDT, CDR2 YYEEEE. CDR3 length equals 15 residues.

This clone has a handful of counts. The CDR3 here is CASSKWGTGLQETQYF. CDR3 sequence (DNA): TGTGCCAGCAGCAAATGGGGGACAGGGCTTCAAGAGACCCAGTACTTC. This rearrangement joins TRBV7-2 to TRBJ2-5, with TRBD1 identical over 9 bases. This CDR3 is 16 amino acids long. In germline, CDR1 is SGHTA, CDR2 FQGNSA. Losses at the gene ends were 5 bases for V and 2 bases for J; bases not matched to a gene: 9.

The V gene is TRBV27, the J gene TRBJ2-1; no definite D call. Trimming took 5 bases from V and 0 from J, leaving 14 bases between them. This CDR3 region has 16 residues. The V gene's germline CDR1 is MNHEY and CDR2 SMNVEV (reference sequence). The CDR3 sequence is CASSPSRGSSYNEQFF. The CDR3 DNA reads as TGTGCCAGCAGTCCCTCCCGCGGCAGCTCCTACAATGAGCAGTTCTTC.

The rearrangement joins TRBV18 to TRBJ2-1; 9 nucleotides line up with TRBD2. The germline CDR1 and CDR2 sequences are KGHSH and LQKENI. Trimming removed 3 bases from V and 0 bases from J; junction bases left unmatched: 6. The CDR3 is 17 residues long. The CDR3 is CASSPSTSGPSYNEQFF. The CDR3 nucleotides read TGTGCCAGCTCACCCTCGACTAGCGGACCCTCCTACAATGAGCAGTTCTTC. The variable domain in full, with the rest retrieved from reference TRBV18 and TRBJ2-1, is NAGVMQNPRHLVRRRGQEARLRCSPMKGHSHVYWYRQLPEEGLKFMVYLQKENIIDESGMPKERFSAEFPKEGPSILRIQQVVRGDSAAYFCASSPSTSGPSYNEQFFGPGTRLTVL.

The J gene is TRBJ1-5, the V gene TRBV9; D might be TRBD1 (5 bases). Germline CDR1 is SGDLS and CDR2 is YYNGEE. The CDR3 extends over 15 amino acids. V lost 3 bases to trimming and J lost 1 base, with 11 bases between them. The CDR3 nucleotides are TGTGCCAGCAGCGCCGGACATCGCAGCAATCAGCCCCAGCATTTT. Its translation: CASSAGHRSNQPQHF.

The V gene is TRBV28, the J gene TRBJ1-1, with 9 bases that match TRBD1. In germline, CDR1 is MDHEN, CDR2 SYDVKM. There are 17 residues in the CDR3. V shed 8 bases and J 4 bases; nucleotides not matched to a gene: 17. CDR3 protein: CASPPVPGQGSGTEAFF. As DNA, the CDR3 is TGTGCCAGCCCCCCGGTCCCGGGACAGGGATCCGGCACTGAAGCTTTCTTT.

This clone was seen a single time. V and J are TRBV5-1 and TRBJ2-7; 7 positions match TRBD1. The CDR3 consists of 14 residues. CDR1 SGHRS and CDR2 YFSETQ come from the germline V gene. J was trimmed by 2 bases and V by 0 bases; bases with no gene match: 2. This CDR3 is CASSLAQGAYEQYF. CDR3 nucleotide sequence: TGCGCCAGCAGCTTGGCGCAGGGGGCCTACGAGCAGTACTTC.

The chain joins TRBV19 to TRBJ2-2; D is perhaps TRBD2 (5 bases). Trimming left V 2 bases short and J 4 bases short, with 8 bases between. The germline gives CDR1 LNHDA, CDR2 SQIVND (reference sequence). The CDR3 runs to 14 residues. The CDR3: CASSIKAGTGELFF. The CDR3 nucleotides read TGTGCCAGTAGTATAAAGGCGGGCACCGGGGAGCTGTTTTTT.

This clone appeared once. The rearrangement joins TRBV5-1 to TRBJ1-5; possibly TRBD1 for D (5 bases). The V gene lost 3 bases and the J gene lost 4 bases, with 8 bases spanning the gap. The length of the CDR3 is 13 residues. CDR1 and CDR2 (germline): SGHRS, YFSETQ. This CDR3 reads CASSSGENQPQHF. CDR3 sequence (DNA): TGCGCCAGCAGCTCGGGGGAAAATCAGCCCCAGCATTTT.

CDR3 sequence reads: CSASRAGEAFF. Here the CDR3 DNA reads TGCAGTGCTAGCAGGGCAGGTGAAGCTTTCTTT. J is TRBJ1-1 and V is TRBV20-1; D perhaps matches TRBD1 (5 bases). From germline, CDR1 is DFQATT and CDR2 SNEGSKA (reference sequence). Between the trimmed V and J ends, which lost 3 bases and 7 bases, there was a span of 9 bases. The CDR3 is 11 amino acids.

The chain uses TRBV9 and TRBJ2-1, with 12 bases lining up with TRBD2. Trimming cost V 3 bases and J 6 bases; bases outside gene matches: 4. Germline V lookup: CDR1 SGDLS, CDR2 YYNGEE. This CDR3 spans 15 amino acids. The CDR3 DNA reads as TGTGCCAGCAGCGCTCGGACTAGCGGGGCCAATGAGCAGTTCTTC. Its translation is CASSARTSGANEQFF.

V gene TRBV7-2 combines with J gene TRBJ2-4, with 7 positions matching TRBD2. Trimming cost V 1 base and J 6 bases; bases outside gene matches: 0. This CDR3 spans 13 amino acids. The V gene's germline CDR1 is SGHTA and CDR2 FQGNSA. CDR3 coding DNA: TGTGCCAGCAGCTTAGGGGGGGGAAACATTCAGTACTTC. Residues: CASSLGGGNIQYF.

The V gene is TRBV14, the J gene TRBJ2-7; TRBD1 is a possible D gene (5 bases). The CDR3 totals 14 residues. Germline V gene sequence: CDR1 SGHDN, CDR2 FVKESK. The germline V and J ends were trimmed by 8 bases and 2 bases, with 16 bases remaining between them. The DNA of the CDR3 is TGTGCCAGCGGGATGGCAGGGTCCCCCTACGAGCAGTACTTC. Its protein product is CASGMAGSPYEQYF.

The J gene is TRBJ1-2, the V gene TRBV5-1; D possibly corresponds to TRBD1 (5 bases). V lost 4 bases and J 5 bases, leaving 12 bases between the germline ends. The CDR3 is made up of 13 amino acids. CDR1 SGHRS and CDR2 YFSETQ come from the germline V gene. CDR3 bases: TGCGCCAGCAGCGCCGACAGAAATTATGGCTACACCTTC. It codes for CASSADRNYGYTF.

J is TRBJ2-2 and V is TRBV6-1; 10 nucleotides align to TRBD2. CDR1 and CDR2 (germline): MNHNS, SASEGT. The trim removed 10 bases at V and 3 bases at J, leaving 8 bases unmatched. The CDR3 covers 15 residues. The CDR3 loop is CAIPLAGGDTGELFF. As DNA, the CDR3 is TGTGCCATCCCGTTAGCGGGAGGCGACACCGGGGAGCTGTTTTTT.

The genes are TRBV7-2 and TRBJ2-3; 11 positions agree with TRBD2. Trimming at V came to 5 bases and at J to 2 bases, leaving 9 bases not matched to a gene. The CDR3 is 17 residues long. The V gene's germline CDR1 is SGHTA and CDR2 FQGNSA. The CDR3 nucleotides are TGTGCCAGCAGCCCCCGGGGTAGCGGGAGGGCCACAGATACGCAGTATTTT. Its protein product is CASSPRGSGRATDTQYF.

The chain couples TRBV19 to TRBJ1-5, with D tentatively TRBD1 (6 bases). Per the germline V gene, CDR1 is LNHDA and CDR2 is SQIVND (reference sequence). This CDR3 contains 16 residues. Trimming took 3 bases from V and 2 from J, leaving 14 bases between them. The CDR3 DNA is TGTGCCAGTAGTATCCGGGGGGCTGATGGCAATCAGCCCCAGCATTTT. It yields the protein CASSIRGADGNQPQHF.

The CDR3 DNA reads as TGTGCCAGCCGGACAGGGACGAACACCGGGGAGCTGTTTTTT. Residues: CASRTGTNTGELFF. The chain combines TRBV2 with TRBJ2-2, with TRBD1 matching over 8 bases. The CDR3 totals 14 residues. CDR1 and CDR2 from the germline V gene are SNHLY and FYNNEI. V gave up 8 bases and J gave up 0 bases; unmatched junction bases: 2.

The chain carries TRBV9 and TRBJ2-1; 8 bases agree with TRBD2. The CDR3 runs to 16 residues. Germline CDR1 is SGDLS and CDR2 is YYNGEE. Trimming removed 2 bases from V and 9 bases from J; junction bases left unmatched: 13. This CDR3 is CASSVSGAGGLGEQFF. CDR3 bases: TGTGCCAGCAGCGTTTCAGGGGCGGGGGGCCTGGGTGAGCAGTTCTTC.

The chain couples TRBV7-9 to TRBJ1-2; 7 nucleotides agree with TRBD1. The CDR3 totals 16 residues. Germline CDR1 SEHNR, CDR2 FQNEAQ (reference sequence). J gave up 4 bases and V 3 bases, and 11 bases lay outside the gene matches. CDR3 residues: CASSFRDRDPLYGYTF. The CDR3 DNA is TGTGCCAGCAGCTTTAGAGACAGGGACCCCCTCTATGGCTACACCTTC. Supplemented by reference TRBV7-9 and TRBJ1-2, the full variable domain reads DTGVSQNPRHKITKRGQNVTFRCDPISEHNRLYWYRQTLGQGPEFLTYFQNEAQLEKSRLLSDRFSAERPKGSFSTLEIQRTEQGDSAMYLCASSFRDRDPLYGYTFGSGTRLTVV.

In DNA form, the CDR3 reads TGTGCCAGCATCCTAGCGGGAGGTGGGTACGAGCAGTACTTC. Residues: CASILAGGGYEQYF. V gene TRBV21-1 combines with J gene TRBJ2-7; the table's D call, TRBD2, has no DNA check behind it. TRBV21-1 is a pseudogene segment. CDR3 length: 14 amino acids.

V and J are TRBV7-2 and TRBJ1-2; possible D gene TRBD1, 6 bases. Looked up from germline, CDR1 is SGHTA and CDR2 is FQGNSA. V lost 5 bases and J 6 bases, leaving 16 bases between the germline ends. CDR3 size: 14 residues. The CDR3 nucleotides read TGTGCCAGCAGCGTCCGGGACACCCGAGATGGCTACACCTTC. This codes for CASSVRDTRDGYTF.

This sequence joins TRBV6-1 and TRBJ2-5, with a possible D match to TRBD1 (5 bases). Germline assignment: CDR1 MNHNS and CDR2 SASEGT. V was pared by 6 bases and J by 5 bases, with 19 bases between. The CDR3 contains 15 residues. This chain's CDR3 is CASRRAFRGSETQYF. CDR3 DNA sequence: TGTGCCAGCAGACGCGCTTTTAGGGGTTCGGAGACCCAGTACTTC.

This clone appeared once. The chain is built from TRBV18 and TRBJ1-3; weak D call: TRBD1 (5 bases). CDR1 is KGHSH, CDR2 LQKENI, per germline. The CDR3 has 16 residues. V gave up 3 bases and J gave up 2 bases, with 14 bases separating them. CDR3 in amino acids: CASSPSIRGTGNTIYF. The CDR3 coding sequence is TGTGCCAGCTCACCCTCGATTAGGGGCACTGGAAACACCATATATTTT.

The chain links TRBV29-1 to TRBJ2-5; perhaps TRBD2 as D (6 bases). CDR1 and CDR2 from the germline V gene are SQVTM and ANQGSEA. The germline V and J ends were trimmed by 6 bases and 7 bases, with 18 bases remaining between them. The CDR3 loop spans 13 amino acids. The chain's CDR3 is CSVKGVRRGTQYF. The CDR3 nucleotides are TGCAGCGTCAAAGGGGTCAGGCGGGGGACCCAGTACTTC.

The chain is built from TRBV18 and TRBJ1-2; 8 bases line up with TRBD1. The CDR3 runs 14 residues. After removal of 0 bases from V and 8 bases from J, the junction contained 5 bases not matched to a gene. Germline V CDR1 and CDR2: KGHSH, LQKENI. The CDR3 region is CASSPPAGGEGYTF. Written as DNA, the CDR3 is TGTGCCAGCTCACCACCGGCAGGGGGCGAGGGCTACACCTTC. The complete variable domain, with remaining parts taken from reference TRBV18 and TRBJ1-2, reads NAGVMQNPRHLVRRRGQEARLRCSPMKGHSHVYWYRQLPEEGLKFMVYLQKENIIDESGMPKERFSAEFPKEGPSILRIQQVVRGDSAAYFCASSPPAGGEGYTFGSGTRLTVV.